This T cell receptor (beta chain) is from a study of blood T cell repertoires in COVID-19. Study-wide context: There were acute and convalescent COVID-19 samples, and they came from the United States, Italy and Spain. T cells, B-cell-depleted T cells, or PBMCs provided the cDNA or gDNA that served as material.

The trim removed 2 bases at V and 5 bases at J, leaving 5 bases unmatched. Germline lookup yields CDR1 KGHSH and CDR2 LQKENI. The CDR3 contains 14 residues. Original data processing: It was from reference gene primer amplification that nucleated cell counts were estimated. The protocol was immunoSEQ multiplex PCR, while the TCRdb copy is restricted to in-frame clones and leaves out a portion. That table is the source of V, J and clone size, and D and trimming were worked out from the DNA. The repertoire has approximately 72,000 clones, nearly 90% of them found once; the top ten carry around 30%. Sequenced: peripheral blood. The receptor was isolated from a man aged 45-65 years with acute or convalescent COVID-19. This chain connects TRBV18 to TRBJ2-5, with 7 bases matching TRBD2. The CDR3 nucleotides are TGTGCCAGCTCACCAGCGGGACTACAGGAGACCCAGTACTTC. It encodes CASSPAGLQETQYF.